This T cell receptor (beta chain) was sequenced in a study of cytotoxic CD8 clonotypes in ibrutinib-treated CLL. For the study at large: Samples showed on average around 230,000 productive templates and 94,082 productive rearrangements. Study findings and constraints: Baseline-level clonality went beyond age-matched healthy donors and moved in step with circulating CD8+ T-cell counts.

Of note for this clone: Its target is unknown. A far larger clone is only one base removed, so a read error is likely.

PBMCs were cryopreserved, and 1.5 to 2.5 micrograms of genomic DNA from them went into TCR beta libraries. Clones were sequenced by immunoSEQ multiplex PCR, and TCRdb holds only the in-frame ones, with some missing. The data hold roughly 51,000 clones, with 53% observed a single time. V was trimmed by 0 bases and J by 0 bases, leaving 16 bases between them. The CDR3 is 19 residues long. CDR1 is SGHNT, CDR2 YYREEE, per germline (reference sequence). Sequenced material: PBMCs, taken after 12 months of ibrutinib treatment. The chain carries TRBV5-4 and TRBJ2-6; a possible D gene is TRBD2 (7 bases). The origin of this receptor is a human donor with chronic lymphocytic leukemia. The CDR3 reads CASSLGAGGPPSGANVLTF. DNA for the CDR3: TGTGCCAGCAGCTTGGGTGCCGGGGGGCCCCCCTCTGGGGCCAACGTCCTGACTTTC.